What follows describes a single TCR beta chain. This clone's antigen is unknown. Per-base quality was not reported, and no clone a single base away is much larger than it. The sample originates from a study of blood T cell repertoires in COVID-19 (dated by TCRdb to between 2020 and 2021). Turning to the overall study: The collaborator samples originated in the United States, Italy and Spain and spanned the acute and convalescent phases of COVID-19. The prospective study material was composed of cDNA or gDNA derived from T cells, B-cell-depleted T cells, or PBMCs. Deeply sampled blood TCRbeta repertoires from subjects exposed to, actively infected with, or recovered from COVID-19 were included in the dataset. The repertoires were released in a freely available public database meant as a resource for research on the immune response to SARS-CoV-2. The samples were drawn from the first 160 participants of the ongoing ImmuneRACE study and from 1,254 subjects provided by 6 global collaborators. Nearly every sample came with metadata listing a de-identified subject ID, COVID-19 status, age in years and sex. Where available, HLA class I and class II types were taken from metadata supplied by the sample provider and were not determined by assay-based typing. Paper-wide results and their limitations: The amount of clinical and demographic metadata varied by source and participant and was provided uncurated.

Participants in the prospective study were aged roughly 18 to 95 years, lived in about two dozen United States geographic areas, and enrolled through a virtual design. To assign participants to cohorts, the prospective study relied on clinical history that participants themselves reported in a screening survey and a study questionnaire. For ImmuneRACE Cohort 3, a participant was defined as recovered based on two consecutive negative NP/OP PCR tests, clearance by a healthcare professional, or resolution of symptoms. In the prospective study, whole blood, serum and a nasopharyngeal or oropharyngeal swab were collected from each participant by mobile phlebotomists. Prospective study participants could optionally give additional blood draws and questionnaires over an approximately two-month period. Before DNA extraction, prospective study blood samples were shipped either frozen or at room temperature.

Germline trimming: 7 bases from V, 7 bases from J; junction bases outside gene matches: 7. The germline V gene encodes CDR1 KGHDR and CDR2 SFDVKD. The CDR3 covers 13 residues, taking in both the cysteine and the phenylalanine. Only the CDR3 region is kept as DNA, spanning 39 bases read in frame from base 1. The immunoSEQ Assay, a bias-controlled multiplex PCR, was used to amplify TCRbeta CDR3 regions from genomic DNA. Under the source paper's analysis protocol: Within the assay, amplification of reference gene primers was used to estimate how many nucleated cells each sample contained. To quantify the absolute abundance of each unique TCRbeta CDR3 rearrangement, sequence reads were collapsed and filtered. Productive Simpson clonality was computed per sample as the square root of Simpson's diversity index over productive rearrangements. Sourced from immuneACCESS, this table was stored by TCRdb with only in-frame sequences that have V and J called. A share of the clones is absent; for the studies checked, an unresolved V gene accounts for under half, and the remainder has no known explanation. V and J calls plus clone size are reproduced from that table; the DNA served to infer D and trimming. This sample comprises about 210,000 clones, less than 85% of them detected only once. Together, the top ten hold over 15% of the sample.

The chain is encoded by TRBV24-1 joined to TRBJ1-1, with 8 middle bases fitting TRBD1. The sample consisted of PBMCs or T cells enriched from blood (not recorded which). The source is a man aged 35 to 55 who had recovered from COVID-19. The nucleotide sequence is TGTGCCACCAGGGGGACCGGACAGGGTGAAGCTTTCTTT. This sequence encodes CATRGTGQGEAFF.